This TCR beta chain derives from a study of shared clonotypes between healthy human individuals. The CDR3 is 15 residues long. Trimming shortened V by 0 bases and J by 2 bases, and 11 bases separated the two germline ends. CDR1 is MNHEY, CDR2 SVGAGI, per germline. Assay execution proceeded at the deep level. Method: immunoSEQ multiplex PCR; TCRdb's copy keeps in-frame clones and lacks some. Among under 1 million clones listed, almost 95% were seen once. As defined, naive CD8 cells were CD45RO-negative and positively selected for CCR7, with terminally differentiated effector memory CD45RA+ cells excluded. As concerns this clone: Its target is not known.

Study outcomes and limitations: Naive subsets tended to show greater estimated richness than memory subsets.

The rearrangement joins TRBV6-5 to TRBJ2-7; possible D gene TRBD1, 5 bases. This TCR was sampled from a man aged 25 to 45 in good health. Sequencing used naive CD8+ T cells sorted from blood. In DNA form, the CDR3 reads TGTGCCAGCAGTTACTCCACCGACAGCACCTACGAGCAGTACTTC. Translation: CASSYSTDSTYEQYF.